This section outlines one T cell receptor (beta chain) sequence together with its context. The TCRbeta library was prepared with unique molecular identifiers. TCRdb re-derived calls from the PCR reads in MiXCR, one entry per CDR3 protein. Of almost 500,000 distinct CDR3 sequences in the sample, around an eighth were seen once. The record originates from a study of T-cell reconstitution after alpha-beta-depleted transplantation in children. V was clipped by 1 base and J by 2 bases, with 18 bases between them. Germline V gene lookup returns CDR1 ENHRY and CDR2 SYGVKD. CDR3 length: 17 residues. Here the sequenced sample was PBMCs from the stem cell graft donor, taken from the stem cell graft. The TCR sequence derives from a human donor who donated a stem cell graft to a child with combined immunodeficiency. This chain joins TRBV10-3 and TRBJ2-7, with a tentative D call TRBD1 (5 bases). The DNA of the CDR3 is TGTGCCATCAGTGAGTGGCAAGGGGCCAAAAGGACCTACGAGCAGTACTTC. Protein: CAISEWQGAKRTYEQYF.